This T cell receptor (beta chain) derives from a study of early T cells in non-severe SARS-CoV-2 infection (dated by TCRdb to about 2021). For the study in its entirety: TCR sequencing used bulk RNA from unsorted whole blood, so alpha and beta chains could not be paired.

This was a case-control study nested in a cohort of healthcare workers in London, UK, who had nasopharyngeal swab PCR tests and blood samples taken every week. Healthcare workers were recruited during the week of the UK lockdown, between 23 and 31 March 2020, and followed weekly for up to roughly 15 weeks. Receptors were amplified or captured by 5' RACE. Reads for this sample came from a NextSeq 500. In the TCR library protocol, unique molecular identifiers were attached to individual cDNA molecules to correct for PCR bias and sequencing error. Both TCR alpha and beta chains were sequenced, and tight co-correlation was observed between alpha and beta sequence abundances in each sample. From the authors' description of their analysis: Decombinator V4 was used to annotate the V gene, J gene and CDR3 of the TCR sequences. TCRs were defined as expanded if a significant change between any two time points was detected under a Poisson model with p below 0.0001. TCR abundances were normalised to the total number of TCRs sequenced per sample and were expressed as counts per million. MAIT TCRs were defined by TRAV1-2 paired with TRAJ12, TRAJ20 or TRAJ33, and iNKT TCRs by TRAV10 paired with TRAJ18. VDJdb, accessed 1 November 2021, was searched for CMV, EBV and SARS-CoV-2 annotated TCRs, with TCRs annotated for multiple antigens excluded. TCRdb handled the public reads itself, with Q25 trimming in fastp and clone calling in MiXCR, and kept productive beta chains. When rows share a CDR3 protein, they turn into one entry using the most common DNA and genes. TCRdb assigned the V and J calls; the authors' analysis was not used. The sample has under 60,000 distinct CDR3 sequences on record, roughly 10% of them singletons. About 5.3% of the sample is taken by the ten largest.

CDR3 length: 12 amino acids, cysteine to phenylalanine. The read is trimmed to its CDR3 DNA, 36 bases read in frame from base 1. From V the trimming removes 6 bases and from J it removes 3 bases, while the gene matches leave 4 bases of the junction unaccounted for. From a lookup of the germline V gene, CDR1 and CDR2 are SQVTM and ANQGSEA. Broader findings and caveats from the paper: VDJdb matching was skewed toward anti-spike CD8 responses and likely underestimated virus-specific expansions, missing private and CD4 specificities.

This clonotype was seen repeatedly, ten times or more. The target of this receptor is not known. There are no base qualities to consult, and no much larger clone falls within one base. The sequence joins TRBV29-1 to TRBJ2-7, and 8 bases in between align with TRBD1. The receptor was derived from an adult who was a healthcare worker with PCR-confirmed SARS-CoV-2 infection or an uninfected control (not recorded which). Sequences were derived from whole blood, sampled at baseline. The CDR3 region has the sequence CSVRQGIYEQYF. The bases read TGCAGCGTGAGACAGGGGATCTACGAGCAGTACTTC.